A single sample is the source of the 5 T cell receptor beta chains below, sequenced in a study of blood T cell repertoires in COVID-19. Generated by immunoSEQ multiplex PCR, the TCRdb table keeps only in-frame clones and is missing some. The table records 70,000 or so clones, more than 75% of them present only once. Sequencing was performed on peripheral blood. All receptors come from a human donor in a cohort sampled during active COVID-19.

In this sample, this clone turned up a few times. The V call is TRBV5-4, the J call TRBJ1-2, with 9 bases matching TRBD1. J gave up 8 bases and V 2 bases, and 7 bases lay outside the gene matches. Looked up from germline, CDR1 is SGHNT and CDR2 is YYREEE (reference sequence). CDR3 length equals 14 residues. The CDR3 is CASSLPWTGDGYTF. The CDR3 DNA is TGTGCCAGCAGCTTACCGTGGACAGGGGACGGCTACACCTTC.

The chain links TRBV6-2 or TRBV6-3 to TRBJ2-3; 7 positions match TRBD2. Germline CDR1 reads MNHEY; CDR2 reads SVGEGT. This CDR3 spans 17 amino acids. Germline trimming cut 2 bases from V and 9 bases from J; bases unmatched to any gene: 17. CDR3 sequence (DNA): TGTGCCAGCAGTTACGTTGGAGGGCGGGACCTCGGGGGGACGCAGTATTTT. Amino acid sequence: CASSYVGGRDLGGTQYF.

V is TRBV6-1 and J is TRBJ2-7; no clear D. V dropped 2 bases and J dropped 0 bases, with 14 bases sitting between them. Germline V gene lookup returns CDR1 MNHNS and CDR2 SASEGT. CDR3 size: 16 residues. The CDR3, as DNA: TGTGCCAGCAGTGAATTTATAGACTCTAGCTCCTACGAGCAGTACTTC. Amino acids: CASSEFIDSSSYEQYF.

This clone appeared a single time. The chain employs TRBV6-5 and TRBJ2-3; TRBD2 aligns across 9 bases. The junction had 8 bases not matched to a gene; V was cut back by 6 bases and J by 4 bases. CDR1 and CDR2 (germline): MNHEY, SVGAGI. This CDR3 has 15 amino acids. The CDR3 coding sequence is TGTGCCAGCAGGGTAGCGGGAGTGACGGCAGATACGCAGTATTTT. It is translated as CASRVAGVTADTQYF.

The V call is TRBV18, the J call TRBJ2-5, with 9 positions matching TRBD2. V lost 3 bases, J lost 4 bases, and 6 bases stayed unmatched. CDR3 length: 15 residues. Germline values: CDR1 KGHSH, CDR2 LQKENI. CDR3: CASSPSGSKGETQYF. In DNA, the CDR3 is TGTGCCAGCTCACCTAGCGGGAGTAAGGGAGAGACCCAGTACTTC.